This T cell receptor beta chain was captured in a study of T cells after yellow fever vaccination. Regarding the study as a whole: Within FACS-sorted repertoires, abundant clonotypes contaminating from the bulk population could be present.

One entry per CDR3 protein, called by TCRdb with MiXCR from the 5' RACE reads. The repertoire holds around 310,000 distinct CDR3 sequences, 8% to 10% seen once, with 18% in the top ten. Germline CDR1 reads SGHRS; CDR2 reads YFSETQ. CDR3 length equals 12 residues. V lost 5 bases, J lost 10 bases, and 15 bases lay in between. To note about this clonotype: Antigen specificity is unknown.

The rearrangement uses TRBV5-1 and TRBJ1-2, with D possibly TRBD1 on 5 matching bases. Specimen: PBMCs, collected on the day of the first yellow fever vaccination. This receptor was taken from a man in his late teens or twenties who received the YFV17D yellow fever vaccine. The DNA for the CDR3 is TGCGCCAGCAGGTTAAACCGGGACGACTACACCTTC. The encoded protein is CASRLNRDDYTF.